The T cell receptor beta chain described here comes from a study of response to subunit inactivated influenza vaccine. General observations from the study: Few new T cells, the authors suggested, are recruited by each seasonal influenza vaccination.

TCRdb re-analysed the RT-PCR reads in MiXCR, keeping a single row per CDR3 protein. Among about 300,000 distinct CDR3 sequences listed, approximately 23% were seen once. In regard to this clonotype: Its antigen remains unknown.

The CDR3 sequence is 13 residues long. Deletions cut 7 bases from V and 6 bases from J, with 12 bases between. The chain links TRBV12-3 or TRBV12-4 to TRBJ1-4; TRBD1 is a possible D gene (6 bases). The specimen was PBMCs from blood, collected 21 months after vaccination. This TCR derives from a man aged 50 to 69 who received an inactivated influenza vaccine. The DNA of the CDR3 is TGTGCCAGCAAGGACAGACCCTATGAAAAACTGTTTTTT. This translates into CASKDRPYEKLFF.